This T cell receptor beta chain was profiled in a study of kidney transplant recipient with SARS-CoV-2 infection. V lost 5 bases to trimming and J lost 4 bases, with 23 bases between them. Germline assignment: CDR1 LGHDT and CDR2 YNNKEL (reference sequence). CDR3 size: 17 residues. Concerning this clonotype itself: This may come from a read error, since a much larger clone is one base off.

From the reads, TCRdb called clonotypes with MiXCR, one entry per CDR3 protein. Here the sample spans 200,000 to 300,000 distinct CDR3 sequences, 29% being singletons. The rearrangement uses TRBV3-1 and TRBJ1-1; D is uncertain. The TCR sequence derives from a young adult male patient who had COVID-19 and was a kidney transplant recipient. Some T cells may possibly be graft donor cells. The sequencing used a blood sample, collected at baseline and around day 110 from a kidney transplant recipient. CDR3 nucleotides: TGTGCCAGCAGCTCACCCCCTCCCATTTCAATTGGCACTGAAGCTTTCTTT. Translated, it gives CASSSPPPISIGTEAFF.